This T cell receptor (beta chain) was documented in a study of breast tumors, draining lymph nodes, adjacent tissues. Study-level points and caveats: Compared with lymph nodes, tumors were less diverse; compared with nontumor tissue, more. Compared with basal-like, luminal-like tumors shared significantly more repertoire with nontumor tissue.

From the multiplex PCR reads, TCRdb called clonotypes with MiXCR, one entry per CDR3 protein. The sample holds about 130,000 distinct CDR3 sequences, 20% seen once. A remark on this clonotype: Its antigen remains unknown. This could be a read error, since a much larger clone is one nucleotide away.

This CDR3 spans 14 amino acids. The V and J ends lost 5 bases and 2 bases respectively, with 11 bases between them. Samples came from axillary lymph nodes draining the breast cancer. The sequence was obtained from a female donor with breast cancer. Some clones in this sample may be carry-over from other donors' samples. The V and J genes are TRBV12-3 or TRBV12-4 and TRBJ2-3; TRBD2 is a possible D gene (5 bases). Sequenced: axillary lymph node tissue. CDR3 protein: CASSLKRNTDTQYF. CDR3 nucleotides: TGTGCCAGCAGTCTCAAGCGGAACACAGATACGCAGTATTTT.